This paragraph reports one T cell receptor beta chain. This record belongs to a study of blood T cell repertoires in COVID-19. Study context: COVID-19 samples from acute and convalescent phases originated in the United States, Italy and Spain. The analysed material was cDNA or gDNA that came from T cells, B-cell-depleted T cells, or PBMCs.

From germline, CDR1 is SQVTM and CDR2 ANQGSEA. After removal of 0 bases from V and 8 bases from J, the junction contained 5 bases not matched to a gene. This CDR3 comprises 14 residues. Sequenced by immunoSEQ multiplex PCR; TCRdb stores in-frame clones only, minus some. The sample shows nearly 350,000 clones, roughly 87% of them seen only once. Recruits, aged roughly 18 to 89 years, lived in 24 US areas. Cohort 3 recovery required two negative PCRs, clearance, or symptom resolution. Sequenced input: PBMCs or T cells enriched from blood (not recorded which). This chain joins TRBV29-1 and TRBJ2-1, with 9 bases lining up with TRBD1. The receptor was derived from a woman aged 25 to 45 who had recovered from COVID-19. The CDR3 loop reads CSVEDGDRDDEQFF. The CDR3 DNA follows: TGCAGCGTTGAAGATGGGGACAGGGACGATGAGCAGTTCTTC.